Below, 25 T cell receptor beta chains from the same sample are listed, as sequenced in a study of cytotoxic CD8 clonotypes in ibrutinib-treated CLL. Method: immunoSEQ multiplex PCR; TCRdb's copy keeps in-frame clones and lacks some. The data hold roughly 53,000 clones, with roughly 50% observed a single time. The specimen comprised PBMCs, sampled at disease progression, from a patient treated with ibrutinib. The receptors were gathered from a human donor with chronic lymphocytic leukemia.

The rearrangement uses TRBV9 and TRBJ2-3; 9 nucleotides line up with TRBD2. This CDR3 has 15 residues. CDR1 is SGDLS, CDR2 YYNGEE, per germline. The trim removed 3 bases at V and 4 bases at J, leaving 6 bases unmatched. CDR3 sequence reads: CASSEISGSPDTQYF. The CDR3 nucleotides are TGTGCCAGCAGCGAAATTAGCGGGAGTCCAGATACGCAGTATTTT. Combining the CDR3 with reference TRBV9 and TRBJ2-3 gives the whole variable domain DSGVTQTPKHLITATGQRVTLRCSPRSGDLSVYWYQQSLDQGLQFLIQYYNGEERAKGNILERFSAQQFPDLHSELNLSSLELGDSALYFCASSEISGSPDTQYFGPGTRLTVL.

The V and J genes are TRBV7-2 and TRBJ1-2, with 8 bases that match TRBD1. Germline V gives CDR1 SGHTA, CDR2 FQGNSA. The CDR3 runs 15 residues. V was pared by 5 bases and J by 9 bases, with 14 bases of the junction left unmatched. The CDR3 bases are TGTGCCAGCAGCCTAAGACAGGGGCCCCCGGATCGCTACACCTTC. Its protein product is CASSLRQGPPDRYTF.

The chain uses TRBV5-1 and TRBJ1-5; possible D gene TRBD1, 5 bases. V lost 4 bases to trimming and J lost 5 bases, with 13 bases between them. Germline CDR1 and CDR2: SGHRS and YFSETQ. The CDR3 has 14 residues. The CDR3 nucleotides read TGCGCCAGCAGCCCCGGGGACGGCGATCAGCCCCAGCATTTT. This encodes CASSPGDGDQPQHF.

This chain joins TRBV27 and TRBJ2-1; 7 bases line up with TRBD2. The V gene's germline CDR1 is MNHEY and CDR2 SMNVEV (reference sequence). After removal of 6 bases from V and 6 bases from J, the junction contained 2 bases not matched to a gene. This CDR3 contains 12 residues. CDR3 sequence reads: CASRASGNEQFF. CDR3 DNA sequence: TGTGCCAGCAGGGCTAGCGGCAATGAGCAGTTCTTC.

The chain uses TRBV9 and TRBJ2-3; no clear D gene. CDR3 length: 14 amino acids. Germline values: CDR1 SGDLS, CDR2 YYNGEE. The ends were cut back, 3 bases at V and 4 bases at J, with 12 bases in the middle. The DNA of the CDR3 is TGTGCCAGCAGCGAGGCATTGGCAGCAGATACGCAGTATTTT. Residues: CASSEALAADTQYF. The variable domain in full, completed from reference TRBV9 and TRBJ2-3, reads DSGVTQTPKHLITATGQRVTLRCSPRSGDLSVYWYQQSLDQGLQFLIQYYNGEERAKGNILERFSAQQFPDLHSELNLSSLELGDSALYFCASSEALAADTQYFGPGTRLTVL.

The chain recombines TRBV28 with TRBJ1-1; D is undetermined. CDR3 length: 15 residues. Between the trimmed V and J ends, which lost 6 bases and 4 bases, there was a span of 18 bases. Germline V gene sequence: CDR1 MDHEN, CDR2 SYDVKM. CDR3 DNA sequence: TGTGCCAGCAGCTCCCTTGAGGGAGGGTCCACTGAAGCTTTCTTT. It specifies CASSSLEGGSTEAFF.

This clone was counted between two and nine times. The chain is built from TRBV6-5 and TRBJ1-1; the match to TRBD1 covers 7 bases. The CDR3 is made up of 15 amino acids. The germline V gene has CDR1 MNHEY and CDR2 SVGAGI. The trim removed 5 bases at V and 1 base at J, leaving 7 bases unmatched. CDR3 sequence: CASSTRSGGNTEAFF. CDR3 bases: TGTGCCAGCAGTACTCGGTCAGGGGGGAACACTGAAGCTTTCTTT.

The rearrangement joins TRBV27 to TRBJ2-5, with 14 bases identical to TRBD2. Losses at the gene ends were 2 bases for V and 1 base for J; bases not matched to a gene: 12. Per the germline V gene, CDR1 is MNHEY and CDR2 is SMNVEV (reference sequence). This CDR3 spans 20 amino acids. CDR3 bases: TGTGCCAGCAGTTTAACGACTAGCGGGAGGGCCAACTTACCCCAAGAGACCCAGTACTTC. Its translation is CASSLTTSGRANLPQETQYF.

The rearrangement uses TRBV18 and TRBJ2-3, with D uncertain. This CDR3 region has 15 residues. Germline V gene data show CDR1 as KGHSH and CDR2 as LQKENI. V shed 5 bases and J shed 1 base, with 13 bases lying between them. The CDR3 DNA reads TGTGCCAGCTCAAGACTCCCGCTGGGCACAGATACGCAGTATTTT. Amino acid sequence: CASSRLPLGTDTQYF. The full variable domain, rest sourced from reference TRBV18 and TRBJ2-3, is NAGVMQNPRHLVRRRGQEARLRCSPMKGHSHVYWYRQLPEEGLKFMVYLQKENIIDESGMPKERFSAEFPKEGPSILRIQQVVRGDSAAYFCASSRLPLGTDTQYFGPGTRLTVL.

The chain couples TRBV7-2 to TRBJ2-2; 10 bases agree with TRBD1. Germline CDR1 and CDR2: SGHTA and FQGNSA. The CDR3 extends over 16 amino acids. The J segment lost 3 bases and the V segment lost 5 bases, leaving 6 bases of the junction unmatched. In DNA, the CDR3 is TGTGCCAGCAGCCTCCGGACAGGGGGAGACACCGGGGAGCTGTTTTTT. It specifies CASSLRTGGDTGELFF.

This clone was seen only a few times. The chain uses TRBV28 and TRBJ2-7, with D possibly TRBD1 on 6 matching bases. Germline V gene lookup returns CDR1 MDHEN and CDR2 SYDVKM. V was trimmed by 6 bases and J by 3 bases, leaving 9 bases between them. The CDR3 totals 12 residues. CDR3 nucleotides: TGTGCCAGCAGAGGGGGAAACTACGAGCAGTACTTC. Residues: CASRGGNYEQYF. Full variable domain (missing parts from reference TRBV28 and TRBJ2-7): DVKVTQSSRYLVKRTGEKVFLECVQDMDHENMFWYRQDPGLGLRLIYFSYDVKMKEKGDIPEGYSVSREKKERFSLILESASTNQTSMYLCASRGGNYEQYFGPGTRLTVT.

A few counts support this clone. The CDR3 protein is CASSLLRYNYGYTF. Here the CDR3 DNA reads TGTGCCAGCAGCTTGTTGAGGTATAACTATGGCTACACCTTC. V gene TRBV5-6 combines with J gene TRBJ1-2; unclear D gene. Germline loops: CDR1 SGHDT, CDR2 YYEEEE. The V and J ends lost 1 base and 1 base respectively, with 8 bases between them. The CDR3 loop spans 14 amino acids.

V is TRBV7-2 and J is TRBJ1-3; tentative D call: TRBD1 (6 bases). The length of the CDR3 is 15 residues. Per the germline V gene, CDR1 is SGHTA and CDR2 is FQGNSA. V was shortened by 5 bases and J by 0 bases, with 11 bases between the two germline ends. The CDR3 is CASSPGQSSGNTIYF. The CDR3 nucleotides are TGTGCCAGCAGCCCCGGACAGAGCTCTGGAAACACCATATATTTT.

This clone was seen only once. The chain combines TRBV30 with TRBJ2-7, with D perhaps given as TRBD1 or TRBD2 (5 bases each). The CDR3 consists of 16 residues. Trimming stripped 6 bases from V and 3 bases from J, with 24 bases between. Germline-derived CDR1 and CDR2 are GTSNPN and SVGIG (reference sequence). The CDR3 loop reads CACTGPNFTNRYEQYF. In DNA form, the CDR3 reads TGTGCCTGCACGGGGCCTAATTTTACCAACCGCTACGAGCAGTACTTC.

The DNA of the CDR3 is TGTGCCAGCAGCTTGGCTGCAGGTAGCTACGAGCAGTACTTC. This translates into CASSLAAGSYEQYF. The chain is built from TRBV5-4 and TRBJ2-7; D gene ambiguous. From germline, CDR1 is SGHNT and CDR2 YYREEE (reference sequence). Trimming pared 0 bases from V and 3 bases from J, leaving 10 bases between. The CDR3 is 14 residues long. Full variable domain (outside the CDR3, taken from reference TRBV5-4 and TRBJ2-7): ETGVTQSPTHLIKTRGQQVTLRCSSQSGHNTVSWYQQALGQGPQFIFQYYREEENGRGNFPPRFSGLQFPNYSSELNVNALELDDSALYLCASSLAAGSYEQYFGPGTRLTVT.

The CDR3 reads CASSEMRVSTDTQYF. The CDR3 DNA reads as TGTGCCAGCAGTGAGATGAGGGTTAGCACAGATACGCAGTATTTT. The rearrangement links TRBV6-1 to TRBJ2-3; TRBD2 is a possible D gene (5 bases). The CDR3 spans 15 residues. Between the trimmed V and J ends, which lost 3 bases and 0 bases, there was a span of 10 bases. Looked up from germline, CDR1 is MNHNS and CDR2 is SASEGT.

V is TRBV19 and J is TRBJ1-1; D is ambiguous. Per germline, CDR1 LNHDA and CDR2 SQIVND (reference sequence). The CDR3 spans 13 residues. Trimming pared 3 bases from V and 5 bases from J, leaving 10 bases between. The CDR3 sequence: CASSMGGWTEAFF. In nucleotides, the CDR3 is TGTGCCAGTAGTATGGGAGGTTGGACTGAAGCTTTCTTT. The full variable domain, its missing parts supplied by reference TRBV19 and TRBJ1-1, is DGGITQSPKYLFRKEGQNVTLSCEQNLNHDAMYWYRQDPGQGLRLIYYSQIVNDFQKGDIAEGYSVSREKKESFPLTVTSAQKNPTAFYLCASSMGGWTEAFFGQGTRLTVV.

This chain links TRBV10-3 with TRBJ2-1, with D perhaps assigned TRBD1 or TRBD2 (7 bases each). The germline CDR1 and CDR2 sequences are ENHRY and SYGVKD. Between the trimmed V and J ends, which lost 3 bases and 7 bases, there was a span of 10 bases. This CDR3 spans 13 amino acids. CDR3 in DNA: TGTGCCATCAGTGACAGGGGGGGAAATGAGCAGTTCTTC. Translation: CAISDRGGNEQFF.

The chain employs TRBV28 and TRBJ1-6; D not resolved. Between the trimmed V and J ends, which lost 8 bases and 9 bases, there was a span of 14 bases. Germline V gives CDR1 MDHEN, CDR2 SYDVKM. The CDR3 is made up of 13 amino acids. The CDR3 protein is CASGKVVGSPLHF. For the CDR3, the DNA is TGTGCCAGCGGTAAAGTCGTTGGTTCACCCCTCCACTTT. Supplemented by reference TRBV28 and TRBJ1-6, the full variable domain reads DVKVTQSSRYLVKRTGEKVFLECVQDMDHENMFWYRQDPGLGLRLIYFSYDVKMKEKGDIPEGYSVSREKKERFSLILESASTNQTSMYLCASGKVVGSPLHFGNGTRLTVT.

V usage is TRBV9 and J usage is TRBJ2-1; no definite D call. Germline CDR1 SGDLS, CDR2 YYNGEE. The CDR3 consists of 14 residues. Trimming left V 0 bases short and J 5 bases short, with 9 bases between. CDR3 in DNA: TGTGCCAGCAGCGTAGCGTACAGCAACAATGAGCAGTTCTTC. The encoded protein is CASSVAYSNNEQFF.

This clone has more than one count but fewer than ten. J is TRBJ1-5 and V is TRBV10-3; D remains unclear. This CDR3 has 14 amino acids. The V gene lost 2 bases and the J gene lost 4 bases, with 9 bases spanning the gap. Germline V gene data show CDR1 as ENHRY and CDR2 as SYGVKD. The CDR3 sequence: CAISEEMGNQPQHF. The CDR3 DNA follows: TGTGCCATCAGTGAGGAAATGGGGAATCAGCCCCAGCATTTT.

The chain uses TRBV19 and TRBJ2-7; 8 bases fit TRBD2. The germline V gene has CDR1 LNHDA and CDR2 SQIVND (reference sequence). Germline trimming cut 1 base from V and 6 bases from J; bases unmatched to any gene: 5. The CDR3 totals 14 residues. CDR3 in amino acids: CASSIAAGEIEQYF. In nucleotides, the CDR3 is TGTGCCAGTAGTATAGCAGCGGGAGAAATCGAGCAGTACTTC. The variable domain in full, with the rest retrieved from reference TRBV19 and TRBJ2-7, is DGGITQSPKYLFRKEGQNVTLSCEQNLNHDAMYWYRQDPGQGLRLIYYSQIVNDFQKGDIAEGYSVSREKKESFPLTVTSAQKNPTAFYLCASSIAAGEIEQYFGPGTRLTVT.

This chain uses TRBV28 with TRBJ1-5; D ambiguous. V dropped 8 bases and J dropped 0 bases, with 5 bases sitting between them. The CDR3 runs 12 residues. Germline values: CDR1 MDHEN, CDR2 SYDVKM. The CDR3 reads CASFSSNQPQHF. The DNA of the CDR3 is TGTGCCAGCTTCTCTAGCAATCAGCCCCAGCATTTT.

This clone turned up a few times. The chain uses TRBV30 and TRBJ1-1, with D uncertain. The V end lost 2 bases, the J end lost 0 bases, and 10 bases lay between the germline ends. The CDR3 runs to 14 residues. Germline CDR1 and CDR2: GTSNPN and SVGIG (reference sequence). The CDR3 DNA sequence: TGTGCCTGGAGTCGTCAGACGATGAACACTGAAGCTTTCTTT. Translated, it gives CAWSRQTMNTEAFF. The variable domain in full, completed from reference TRBV30 and TRBJ1-1, reads SQTIHQWPATLVQPVGSPLSLECTVEGTSNPNLYWYRQAAGRGLQLLFYSVGIGQISSEVPQNLSASRPQDRQFILSSKKLLLSDSGFYLCAWSRQTMNTEAFFGQGTRLTVV.

The chain uses TRBV7-6 and TRBJ1-5; D is uncertain. V shed 6 bases and J shed 2 bases, with 8 bases lying between them. CDR3 size: 13 residues. Germline-derived CDR1 and CDR2 are SGHVS and FNYEAQ. For the CDR3, the DNA is TGTGCCAGCAGAGCGGACGGCAATCAGCCCCAGCATTTT. Protein: CASRADGNQPQHF.